This entry concerns a single T cell receptor (beta chain). Antigen specificity is unknown. The data were obtained in a study of cytomegalovirus exposure and HLA in healthy donors. Overall study results and limits: In a later analysis, TCR association rates varied by HLA locus: DRB1 most, HLA-C fewest. Segments of the TCR beta V type were, in most cases, productive about 90% or about 30% of the time in an earlier analysis.

In the PCR, 60 Vbeta and 13 Jbeta primers were used. Assay: immunoSEQ multiplex PCR; the TCRdb copy retains only in-frame clones and omits some. The profile shows approximately 150,000 clones, approximately 80% of them singletons. This CDR3 region has 16 residues. CDR1 is MGHDK and CDR2 is SYGVNS in the germline V gene. V lost 3 bases, J lost 3 bases, and 18 bases lay in between. The V gene is TRBV25-1, the J gene TRBJ2-7; D is perhaps TRBD1 (5 bases). This sequence was found in a man aged 35-49 years in good health and CMV-seropositive. The sequencing sample was made of PBMCs. The CDR3 coding sequence is TGTGCCAGCAGTGATCCCGACAGAACCATGATCTACGAGCAGTACTTC. Its translation: CASSDPDRTMIYEQYF.